In this sample, the clone carrying this T cell receptor beta chain turned up a few times. The sample belongs to a study of shared clonotypes between healthy human individuals. Profiling relied on immunoSEQ multiplex PCR, and the TCRdb table lists in-frame clones only, not all of them. This table holds about 1 million clones, around 76% found once. The CDR3 totals 16 residues. The V gene's germline CDR1 is SGHDT and CDR2 YYEEEE. V was clipped by 2 bases and J by 5 bases; unmatched bases: 11. This TCR came from a man between 18 and 29 years old in good health. Sequencing was performed on memory CD4+ T cells sorted from blood. Subset: CD45RA-negative fraction. The chain uses TRBV5-6 and TRBJ2-5; 8 positions match TRBD1. This CDR3 reads CASSLWTGPRQETQYF. In nucleotides, the CDR3 is TGTGCCAGCAGCTTATGGACAGGGCCGCGTCAGGAGACCCAGTACTTC.